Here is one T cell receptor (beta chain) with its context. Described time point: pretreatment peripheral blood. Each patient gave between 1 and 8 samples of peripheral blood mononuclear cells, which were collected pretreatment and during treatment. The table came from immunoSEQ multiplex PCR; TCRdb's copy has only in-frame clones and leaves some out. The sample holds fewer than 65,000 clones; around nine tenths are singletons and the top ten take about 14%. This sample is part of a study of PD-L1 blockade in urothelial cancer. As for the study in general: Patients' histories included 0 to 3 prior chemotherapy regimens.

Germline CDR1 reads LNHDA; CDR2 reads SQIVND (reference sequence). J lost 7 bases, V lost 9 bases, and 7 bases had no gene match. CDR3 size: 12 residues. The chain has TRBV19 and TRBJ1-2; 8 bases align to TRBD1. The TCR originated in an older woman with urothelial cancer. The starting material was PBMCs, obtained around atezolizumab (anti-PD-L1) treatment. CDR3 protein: CASSDRELGYTF. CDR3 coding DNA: TGTGCCAGCTCGGACAGGGAGCTTGGCTACACCTTC.